The 11 T cell receptor beta chains below all came from one sample that was sequenced in a study of vaccination and CD4 T cells after COVID-19. Scientists ran DNA taken from cultured CD4+ T cells through the Oncomine TCR Beta short-read assay for sequencing. TCRdb re-called the PCR reads through MiXCR, storing one row per CDR3 protein. There are approximately 3,900 distinct CDR3 sequences in the sample; about 18% occur only once, and about 20% lies in the top ten. Treatment given: approximately nine-day PBMC culture with coronavirus spike peptide pools or control peptides (ViraFEST assay). Their target antigens are unknown. The material sequenced was CD4+ T cells from blood, cultured in vitro. All receptors derive from a human donor who had recovered from COVID-19.

This clonotype showed up just a few times. This chain uses TRBV20-1 with TRBJ2-1, with TRBD2 identical over 11 bases. The V segment lost 3 bases and the J segment 0 bases; nucleotides outside the gene matches: 1. The CDR3 covers 15 residues. Germline CDR1 reads DFQATT; CDR2 reads SNEGSKA (reference sequence). The CDR3, as DNA: TGCAGTGCTAGGACTAGCGGGGACTCCTACAATGAGCAGTTCTTC. This sequence encodes CSARTSGDSYNEQFF.

This chain links TRBV12-3 or TRBV12-4 with TRBJ2-1, with D possibly TRBD1 on 5 matching bases. V shed 5 bases and J shed 6 bases, with 14 bases lying between them. The CDR3 runs to 14 residues. CDR3 coding DNA: TGTGCCAGCAGTCCAGGGCTCCCAGGCAATGAGCAGTTCTTC. Its protein is CASSPGLPGNEQFF.

This clonotype turned up a few times. V gene TRBV5-1 combines with J gene TRBJ2-2; D may be TRBD2 (6 bases). The CDR3 is 16 amino acids. Germline lookup yields CDR1 SGHRS and CDR2 YFSETQ. Trimming stripped 2 bases from V and 0 bases from J, with 11 bases between. The CDR3 DNA sequence: TGCGCCAGCAGCTTTTCCGGGACTGCGAACACCGGGGAGCTGTTTTTT. Translated: CASSFSGTANTGELFF.

This clonotype is medium-sized within its sample. The J gene is TRBJ1-5, the V gene TRBV19; D is unresolved. Germline lookup yields CDR1 LNHDA and CDR2 SQIVND (reference sequence). This CDR3 comprises 12 residues. Trimming took off 5 bases at V and 4 bases at J, with 6 bases between the two ends. Here the CDR3 reads CASSFRNQPQHF. CDR3 nucleotide sequence: TGTGCCAGTAGTTTCCGTAATCAGCCCCAGCATTTT. Looking up the rest from reference TRBV19 and TRBJ1-5 gives the full variable domain: DGGITQSPKYLFRKEGQNVTLSCEQNLNHDAMYWYRQDPGQGLRLIYYSQIVNDFQKGDIAEGYSVSREKKESFPLTVTSAQKNPTAFYLCASSFRNQPQHFGDGTRLSIL.

This sequence joins TRBV4-1 and TRBJ2-3; D is possibly TRBD2 (5 bases). The CDR3 has 17 residues. Germline CDR1 reads MGHRA; CDR2 reads YSYEKL. Deletions cut 0 bases from V and 1 base from J, with 14 bases between. The CDR3 DNA is TGCGCCAGCAGCCAAGATTACGGGGAGCACCGCACAGATACGCAGTATTTT. Protein sequence: CASSQDYGEHRTDTQYF.

V gene TRBV30 combines with J gene TRBJ2-5; D is unresolved. The germline gives CDR1 GTSNPN, CDR2 SVGIG (reference sequence). CDR3 length equals 16 residues. Trimming removed 3 bases at V and 4 bases at J, with 21 bases between. CDR3 in DNA: TGTGCCTGGAGCGCGCTGGTGGGCGGCAACCGAGAGACCCAGTACTTC. It is translated as CAWSALVGGNRETQYF.

This clonotype has more than one count but fewer than ten. The chain employs TRBV7-3 and TRBJ2-1; 9 nucleotides agree with TRBD1. The germline gives CDR1 SGHTA, CDR2 FQGTGA. The CDR3 is 16 amino acids. With 4 bases clipped from V and 6 bases from J, the junction kept 10 bases outside the gene matches. CDR3 amino acids: CASSSTGGAGFNEQFF. For the CDR3, the DNA is TGTGCCAGCAGCTCCACAGGGGGCGCGGGGTTCAATGAGCAGTTCTTC.

This clonotype was seen more than once but under ten times. This chain connects TRBV19 to TRBJ2-5, with 9 nucleotides matching TRBD2. CDR1 is LNHDA and CDR2 is SQIVND in the germline V gene (reference sequence). The trim removed 2 bases at V and 1 base at J, leaving 8 bases unmatched. CDR3 length: 17 residues. Here the CDR3 reads CASSIIRAGGRQETQYF. CDR3 nucleotide sequence: TGTGCCAGTAGTATAATCAGGGCGGGGGGGCGCCAAGAGACCCAGTACTTC.

The CDR3 reads CASRQTGLGYGYTF. DNA of the CDR3: TGTGCCAGCAGGCAGACAGGGTTGGGCTATGGCTACACCTTC. The J gene is TRBJ1-2, the V gene TRBV12-3 or TRBV12-4; 7 bases fit TRBD1. After removal of 6 bases from V and 4 bases from J, the junction contained 8 bases not matched to a gene. The CDR3 runs to 14 residues.

This clonotype turned up a few times. This rearrangement joins TRBV7-8 to TRBJ1-2; D possibly corresponds to TRBD1 (5 bases). Germline V gene lookup returns CDR1 SGHVS and CDR2 FQNEAQ. The CDR3 runs to 13 residues. V lost 2 bases to trimming and J lost 2 bases, with 6 bases between them. CDR3 DNA sequence: TGTGCCAGCAGCTTAAAGGGGAACTATGGCTACACCTTC. Protein sequence: CASSLKGNYGYTF.

Written as DNA, the CDR3 is TGTGCCACCCTGATTTCACCTAGCACAGATACGCAGTATTTT. Its translation is CATLISPSTDTQYF. The chain couples TRBV6-1 to TRBJ2-3, with D hard to call. V was shortened by 10 bases and J by 0 bases, with 14 bases between the two germline ends. Germline-derived CDR1 and CDR2 are MNHNS and SASEGT. The CDR3 has 14 residues.